Below, 30 T cell receptor beta chains from the same sample are listed, as sequenced in a study of cytotoxic CD8 clonotypes in ibrutinib-treated CLL. Profiling relied on immunoSEQ multiplex PCR, and the TCRdb table lists in-frame clones only, not all of them. The table includes about 150,000 clones, around 76% detected once. Sequencing used PBMCs, obtained after 24 months of ibrutinib treatment. Every receptor here comes from a human donor with chronic lymphocytic leukemia.

The chain is built from TRBV27 and TRBJ2-3, with 11 bases lining up with TRBD1. CDR1 and CDR2 (germline): MNHEY, SMNVEV (reference sequence). This CDR3 has 16 residues. V shed 0 bases, J shed 4 bases, and the junction held 3 bases outside the gene matches. The DNA of the CDR3 is TGTGCCAGCAGTTTATCGATGGGACAGGGGGCAGATACGCAGTATTTT. Encoded protein: CASSLSMGQGADTQYF.

In this sample, this clone turned up many times. The chain carries TRBV7-3 and TRBJ1-1, with D perhaps matching TRBD1 (5 bases). Germline-derived CDR1 and CDR2 are SGHTA and FQGTGA. CDR3 length: 14 amino acids. Trimming removed 2 bases at V and 4 bases at J, with 11 bases between. CDR3: CASSLGARGTEAFF. The CDR3 nucleotides are TGTGCCAGCAGCTTAGGGGCCCGGGGCACTGAAGCTTTCTTT.

The chain combines TRBV19 with TRBJ1-5; no firm D call. Trimming removed 1 base from V and 5 bases from J, with 6 bases in between. The length of the CDR3 is 13 residues. In germline, CDR1 is LNHDA, CDR2 SQIVND (reference sequence). CDR3 residues: CASSIVWDQPQHF. CDR3 nucleotides: TGTGCCAGTAGTATAGTCTGGGATCAGCCCCAGCATTTT. The variable domain in full, with the rest retrieved from reference TRBV19 and TRBJ1-5, is DGGITQSPKYLFRKEGQNVTLSCEQNLNHDAMYWYRQDPGQGLRLIYYSQIVNDFQKGDIAEGYSVSREKKESFPLTVTSAQKNPTAFYLCASSIVWDQPQHFGDGTRLSIL.

The table lists this clone with a few counts. This CDR3 is CASSMGGGSSYEQYF. In nucleotides, the CDR3 is TGTGCCAGTAGTATGGGGGGAGGGAGCTCCTACGAGCAGTACTTC. This rearrangement joins TRBV19 to TRBJ2-7; 7 bases fit TRBD2. Germline loops: CDR1 LNHDA, CDR2 SQIVND (reference sequence). The CDR3 runs 15 residues. Trimming cost V 3 bases and J 0 bases; bases outside gene matches: 5. The whole variable domain, remainder taken from reference TRBV19 and TRBJ2-7, is DGGITQSPKYLFRKEGQNVTLSCEQNLNHDAMYWYRQDPGQGLRLIYYSQIVNDFQKGDIAEGYSVSREKKESFPLTVTSAQKNPTAFYLCASSMGGGSSYEQYFGPGTRLTVT.

The rearrangement joins TRBV27 to TRBJ2-3; maybe TRBD2 (6 bases). V was pared by 5 bases and J by 3 bases, with 12 bases between. The CDR3 runs to 14 residues. The germline CDR1 and CDR2 sequences are MNHEY and SMNVEV (reference sequence). This CDR3 is CASSRSGTTDTQYF. In DNA, the CDR3 is TGTGCCAGCAGTAGATCCGGGACTACAGATACGCAGTATTTT.

The chain carries TRBV6-6 and TRBJ2-1, with a possible D match to TRBD1 (6 bases). The CDR3 length is 15 residues. Trimming took 2 bases from V and 5 from J, leaving 13 bases between them. Germline V gene sequence: CDR1 MNHNY, CDR2 SVGAGI (reference sequence). CDR3 DNA: TGTGCCAGCAGTTACCCAGGGGCCGGGGACAATGAGCAGTTCTTC. Its translation: CASSYPGAGDNEQFF.

The chain carries TRBV30 and TRBJ1-3, with D maybe TRBD1 (6 bases). CDR3 size: 15 residues. The V end lost 3 bases, the J end lost 4 bases, and 16 bases lay between the germline ends. Looked up from germline, CDR1 is GTSNPN and CDR2 is SVGIG (reference sequence). DNA for the CDR3: TGTGCCTGGAGCACAGGGACTGGGGGAGGAAACACCATATATTTT. Protein product: CAWSTGTGGGNTIYF.

The CDR3 DNA sequence: TGTGCCAGCACTGGGGACAGGCGAGAGACCCAGTACTTC. Translating gives CASTGDRRETQYF. V gene TRBV6-1 combines with J gene TRBJ2-5; 8 nucleotides agree with TRBD1. Germline-derived CDR1 and CDR2 are MNHNS and SASEGT. J was trimmed by 4 bases and V by 7 bases; bases with no gene match: 5. This CDR3 comprises 13 residues.

J is TRBJ1-5 and V is TRBV28; a possible D gene is TRBD1 (5 bases). V was clipped by 6 bases and J by 1 base, with 22 bases between them. The CDR3 consists of 18 residues. Germline CDR1 is MDHEN and CDR2 is SYDVKM. For the CDR3, the DNA is TGTGCCAGCAGAGGTGGCTGGGGCTCATATATGAGCAATCAGCCCCAGCATTTT. This gives the protein CASRGGWGSYMSNQPQHF.

The J gene is TRBJ2-7, the V gene TRBV19, with TRBD2 matching 7 bases. Germline V gene sequence: CDR1 LNHDA, CDR2 SQIVND (reference sequence). Germline trimming cut 3 bases from V and 2 bases from J; bases unmatched to any gene: 7. This CDR3 is built from 15 residues. The CDR3 region has the DNA TGTGCCAGTAGTATTGGGAGGGAGCCAACCTACGAGCAGTACTTC. Protein sequence: CASSIGREPTYEQYF.

This clone has just a few counts. This rearrangement joins TRBV6-5 to TRBJ2-7; 10 nucleotides align to TRBD1. CDR3 length: 14 amino acids. V lost 7 bases, J lost 6 bases, and 9 bases stayed unmatched. Germline assignment: CDR1 MNHEY and CDR2 SVGAGI. In DNA, the CDR3 is TGTGCCAGCAACCGGGACAGGGGAGGACCCGAGCAGTACTTC. Translating it yields CASNRDRGGPEQYF.

V gene TRBV7-3 combines with J gene TRBJ1-2; the D gene is possibly TRBD1 (5 bases). Between the trimmed V and J ends, which lost 5 bases and 8 bases, there was a span of 15 bases. Germline values: CDR1 SGHTA, CDR2 FQGTGA. There are 13 residues in the CDR3. CDR3 protein: CASSPGPTQGYTF. The CDR3 coding sequence is TGTGCCAGCAGCCCGGGACCGACCCAGGGCTACACCTTC.

The chain uses TRBV30 and TRBJ1-5; D is unresolved. Germline loops: CDR1 GTSNPN, CDR2 SVGIG (reference sequence). This CDR3 has 13 residues. V was clipped by 0 bases and J by 4 bases, with 7 bases between them. CDR3 sequence: CAWSVIRNQPQHF. In DNA, the CDR3 is TGTGCCTGGAGTGTAATACGGAATCAGCCCCAGCATTTT.

CDR3 sequence: CASSAGTGGTGELFF. CDR3 DNA sequence: TGTGCCAGCTCAGCGGGGACAGGCGGCACCGGGGAGCTGTTTTTT. This chain connects TRBV18 to TRBJ2-2; the match to TRBD1 covers 8 bases. The CDR3 runs to 15 residues. The ends lost 5 bases at V and 4 bases at J; junction bases unmatched: 6. Germline V gene sequence: CDR1 KGHSH, CDR2 LQKENI.

This chain links TRBV28 with TRBJ1-2, with 8 positions matching TRBD1. V was clipped by 6 bases and J by 4 bases; unmatched bases: 4. The CDR3 consists of 13 residues. Germline-derived CDR1 and CDR2 are MDHEN and SYDVKM. The CDR3 nucleotides are TGTGCCAGCAGAGGCGGACAGGGCTATGGCTACACCTTC. Its translation is CASRGGQGYGYTF.

The chain employs TRBV28 and TRBJ2-2; TRBD2 agrees at 10 bases. This CDR3 contains 15 residues. The germline V gene encodes CDR1 MDHEN and CDR2 SYDVKM. J gave up 4 bases and V 7 bases, and 6 bases lay outside the gene matches. CDR3 nucleotides: TGTGCCAGCACGCGAGCGGGAGGGTTCACCGGGGAGCTGTTTTTT. Protein product: CASTRAGGFTGELFF.

The chain joins TRBV5-1 to TRBJ2-2; possibly TRBD1 for D (5 bases). From germline, CDR1 is SGHRS and CDR2 YFSETQ. This CDR3 has 13 amino acids. Deletions cut 0 bases from V and 6 bases from J, with 6 bases between. The CDR3, as DNA: TGCGCCAGCAGCTTGGAAGGGGCCGGGGAGCTGTTTTTT. Protein: CASSLEGAGELFF.

This clone was seen only a few times. This rearrangement joins TRBV5-5 to TRBJ1-5, with a tentative D call TRBD1 (5 bases). This CDR3 region has 14 residues. Trimming shortened V by 4 bases and J by 7 bases, and 15 bases separated the two germline ends. The germline CDR1 and CDR2 sequences are SGHKS and YYEKEE (reference sequence). This chain's CDR3 is CASSRGGLGQPQHF. DNA for the CDR3: TGTGCCAGCAGCCGCGGGGGGTTGGGCCAGCCCCAGCATTTT.

This clone appeared a few times. This CDR3 is CASSPPGGGTPEAFF. As DNA, the CDR3 is TGTGCCAGCAGCCCACCCGGAGGGGGAACGCCTGAAGCTTTCTTT. The V gene is TRBV28, the J gene TRBJ1-1, with D perhaps TRBD1 (6 bases). The CDR3 is 15 residues long. The V end was cut by 6 bases, the J end by 6 bases, with 20 bases between. The germline gives CDR1 MDHEN, CDR2 SYDVKM.

The chain has TRBV7-2 and TRBJ1-4; D perhaps matches TRBD1 (5 bases). Trimming stripped 1 base from V and 10 bases from J, with 13 bases between. CDR1 and CDR2 (germline): SGHTA, FQGNSA. The CDR3 has 14 amino acids. CDR3 in DNA: TGTGCCAGCAGCTTAGAGGGACTAACCAGAAAACTGTTTTTT. This translates into CASSLEGLTRKLFF.

The rearrangement links TRBV18 to TRBJ1-1; no clear D gene. CDR3 size: 15 residues. Trimming cost V 3 bases and J 1 base, with 12 bases left between them. Per the germline V gene, CDR1 is KGHSH and CDR2 is LQKENI. CDR3 in amino acids: CASSPDGSPNTEAFF. The CDR3 region has the DNA TGTGCCAGCTCACCGGATGGGAGCCCGAACACTGAAGCTTTCTTT.

J is TRBJ2-7 and V is TRBV27; TRBD2 aligns across 10 bases. This CDR3 region has 18 residues. With V trimmed by 6 bases and J by 4 bases, 18 bases remained unmatched. Germline V gene sequence: CDR1 MNHEY, CDR2 SMNVEV (reference sequence). The CDR3: CASRGRRASSGSRYEQYF. The CDR3 coding sequence is TGTGCCAGCAGAGGCAGGCGCGCGTCTAGCGGGAGTCGTTACGAGCAGTACTTC.

This clone has a single count. This chain uses TRBV5-4 with TRBJ1-4; 9 bases line up with TRBD1. The CDR3 is 14 amino acids. The germline V gene encodes CDR1 SGHNT and CDR2 YYREEE (reference sequence). Trimming took 4 bases from V and 8 from J; bases not matched to a gene: 6. The CDR3 DNA reads TGTGCCAGCAGCCAACAGGGGGCTAGCGAAAAACTGTTTTTT. This codes for CASSQQGASEKLFF.

This clone was observed a handful of times. V is TRBV5-1 and J is TRBJ2-1, with 9 bases matching TRBD2. Germline lookup yields CDR1 SGHRS and CDR2 YFSETQ. The CDR3 totals 16 residues. V was clipped by 0 bases and J by 8 bases; unmatched bases: 9. CDR3 coding DNA: TGCGCCAGCAGCTTGGACGGGGTAGCGGGGGCGGATGAGCAGTTCTTC. As protein: CASSLDGVAGADEQFF.

There are a few counts of this clone. This chain joins TRBV7-2 and TRBJ2-1; possibly TRBD2 for D (7 bases). With 5 bases removed from V and 5 bases from J, the gap between germline ends came to 13 bases. The CDR3 runs 14 residues. Germline V gives CDR1 SGHTA, CDR2 FQGNSA. The CDR3 protein is CASSPAGANNEQFF. DNA of the CDR3: TGTGCCAGCAGCCCCGCGGGGGCCAACAATGAGCAGTTCTTC.

This clone was detected only a few times. J is TRBJ2-7 and V is TRBV7-9; a weak D match, TRBD1 (5 bases). This CDR3 is 15 amino acids long. Germline V gene sequence: CDR1 SEHNR, CDR2 FQNEAQ (reference sequence). The V end lost 2 bases, the J end lost 0 bases, and 11 bases lay between the germline ends. The DNA for the CDR3 is TGTGCCAGCAGCTTACAGGGTACCATCTCCTACGAGCAGTACTTC. Its protein product is CASSLQGTISYEQYF. Full variable domain (missing parts from reference TRBV7-9 and TRBJ2-7): DTGVSQNPRHKITKRGQNVTFRCDPISEHNRLYWYRQTLGQGPEFLTYFQNEAQLEKSRLLSDRFSAERPKGSFSTLEIQRTEQGDSAMYLCASSLQGTISYEQYFGPGTRLTVT.

For the CDR3, the DNA is TGTGCCAGCAGCAACCAGGGTAATCAGCCCCAGCATTTT. Encoded protein: CASSNQGNQPQHF. This chain links TRBV7-2 with TRBJ1-5, with D tentatively TRBD1 (5 bases). There are 13 residues in the CDR3. Trimming cost V 5 bases and J 4 bases, with 9 bases left between them. CDR1 and CDR2 from the germline V gene are SGHTA and FQGNSA. Filled out from reference TRBV7-2 and TRBJ1-5, the complete variable domain reads GAGVSQSPSNKVTEKGKDVELRCDPISGHTALYWYRQSLGQGLEFLIYFQGNSAPDKSGLPSDRFSAERTGGSVSTLTIQRTQQEDSAVYLCASSNQGNQPQHFGDGTRLSIL.

The chain recombines TRBV7-3 with TRBJ2-7; D may correspond to TRBD1 or TRBD2 (5 bases each). The CDR3 extends over 14 amino acids. Germline assignment: CDR1 SGHTA and CDR2 FQGTGA. V was cut by 7 bases and J by 0 bases, with 13 bases left in between. In nucleotides, the CDR3 is TGTGCCAGCACACGGGACCCCAGCTCCTACGAGCAGTACTTC. Translating it yields CASTRDPSSYEQYF.

The V gene is TRBV15, the J gene TRBJ2-3; D perhaps matches TRBD2 (5 bases). CDR1 and CDR2 (germline): LNHNV, YYDKDF (reference sequence). The CDR3 has 16 amino acids. The V end was cut by 3 bases, the J end by 2 bases, with 15 bases between. The CDR3 sequence is CATSRAGGGYTDTQYF. The CDR3 coding sequence is TGTGCCACCAGCAGGGCAGGCGGCGGGTACACAGATACGCAGTATTTT.

This chain connects TRBV6-5 to TRBJ2-7; 8 positions agree with TRBD1. V trimming: 4 bases; J trimming: 2 bases; junction bases outside the gene matches: 7. The CDR3 runs to 15 residues. Germline CDR1 MNHEY, CDR2 SVGAGI. The CDR3 coding sequence is TGTGCCAGCAGTTCCCCCGGACAGGGCACCTACGAGCAGTACTTC. It specifies CASSSPGQGTYEQYF.